The 9 T cell receptor beta chains listed next were all sequenced from one sample in a study of a mutant IDH1 vaccine in newly diagnosed glioma. Time point defined: week 11, during vaccination. Doses comprised 300 ug of mutant IDH1 20-mer peptide each, plus topical imiquimod. Clones were sequenced by immunoSEQ multiplex PCR, and TCRdb holds only the in-frame ones, with some missing. The repertoire includes tens of thousands of clones, around three quarters of them detected once, and approximately 8% sits in the top ten. No antigens are known for them. Here the sequenced sample was PBMCs, taken from a glioma patient whose treatment included an IDH1 peptide vaccine. The receptors stem from a man aged 35 to 55 with glioma.

V is TRBV9 and J is TRBJ2-2, with 8 bases fitting TRBD1. The CDR3 runs to 15 residues. J was trimmed by 3 bases and V by 2 bases; bases with no gene match: 3. CDR1 SGDLS and CDR2 YYNGEE come from the germline V gene. The chain's CDR3 is CASSVGQGDTGELFF. CDR3 nucleotide sequence: TGTGCCAGCAGCGTCGGACAGGGAGACACCGGGGAGCTGTTTTTT.

This chain links TRBV5-6 with TRBJ1-2, with D possibly matching TRBD1 (5 bases). CDR3 length equals 13 residues. Between the trimmed V and J ends, which lost 4 bases and 5 bases, there was a span of 12 bases. Per germline, CDR1 SGHDT and CDR2 YYEEEE. CDR3 region: CASSPPGPYGYTF. The CDR3 coding sequence is TGTGCCAGCAGCCCTCCGGGACCGTATGGCTACACCTTC.

As DNA, the CDR3 is TGTGCCAGCAGCTCCCAAAAGAATACAGGGTCAGATACGCAGTATTTT. The encoded protein is CASSSQKNTGSDTQYF. The V call is TRBV5-5, the J call TRBJ2-3; TRBD1 is a possible D gene (6 bases). V was cut by 3 bases and J by 4 bases, with 18 bases left in between. Germline V gives CDR1 SGHKS, CDR2 YYEKEE (reference sequence). The CDR3 is 16 amino acids.

This chain links TRBV12-5 with TRBJ1-1, with D unclear. The CDR3 spans 15 residues. The ends were cut back, 6 bases at V and 1 base at J, with 15 bases in the middle. In germline, CDR1 is LGHNT, CDR2 FRNRAP. The chain's CDR3 is CASGDSDGWNTEAFF. The CDR3 DNA sequence: TGTGCTAGTGGGGACTCGGATGGTTGGAACACTGAAGCTTTCTTT.

Here the CDR3 DNA reads TGTGCCAGCTCACTGGGGACTAGCGGCACCTACGAGCAGTACTTC. Amino acid sequence: CASSLGTSGTYEQYF. The chain combines TRBV18 with TRBJ2-7; TRBD2 matches at 11 bases. With V trimmed by 4 bases and J by 2 bases, 4 bases remained unmatched. The CDR3 covers 15 residues. Looked up from germline, CDR1 is KGHSH and CDR2 is LQKENI.

The chain joins TRBV19 to TRBJ2-6; D is unclear. The CDR3 has 15 residues. Between the trimmed V and J ends, which lost 11 bases and 0 bases, there was a span of 14 bases. Per germline, CDR1 LNHDA and CDR2 SQIVND (reference sequence). CDR3 coding DNA: TGTGCCTCCCGGGCATTGACCTCTGGGGCCAACGTCCTGACTTTC. It specifies CASRALTSGANVLTF.

This chain joins TRBV10-1 and TRBJ2-2; D perhaps matches TRBD2 (5 bases). The V and J ends lost 5 bases and 5 bases respectively, with 12 bases between them. The CDR3 loop spans 14 amino acids. Germline V lookup: CDR1 WNHNN, CDR2 SYGVQD (reference sequence). This CDR3 reads CASSRASGTGELFF. CDR3 nucleotide sequence: TGCGCCAGCAGTCGGGCGTCGGGAACCGGGGAGCTGTTTTTT.

This clone appeared a few times. The genes are TRBV6-6 and TRBJ1-5, with a possible D match to TRBD1 (5 bases). The germline V gene has CDR1 MNHNY and CDR2 SVGAGI (reference sequence). V was pared by 7 bases and J by 2 bases, with 9 bases between. There are 13 residues in the CDR3. The CDR3 DNA follows: TGTGCCAGCAATCAGGGACGCAATCAGCCCCAGCATTTT. Translation: CASNQGRNQPQHF.

The V gene is TRBV11-3, the J gene TRBJ1-1; a possible D gene is TRBD1 (6 bases). The CDR3 spans 15 residues. Germline-derived CDR1 and CDR2 are SGHNT and YENEEA. Trimming took off 8 bases at V and 0 bases at J, with 16 bases between the two ends. CDR3 amino acids: CASGLLGQMNTEAFF. CDR3 DNA: TGTGCCAGCGGTCTACTCGGACAGATGAACACTGAAGCTTTCTTT.